Following are 28 T cell receptor beta chains from one sample sequenced in a study of shared clonotypes between healthy human individuals. CD45RO-negative cells were positively selected for CCR7, leaving out terminally differentiated effector memory CD45RA+ cells. TCRdb's table, derived via immunoSEQ multiplex PCR, lists solely in-frame clones and lacks some. The profile shows hundreds of thousands of clones, roughly 98% of them singletons. The specimen sequenced was naive CD8+ T cells sorted from blood. The receptors here all came from a man aged 25 to 45 in good health.

The DNA for the CDR3 is TGTGCCACCGCCCCACGGGACAACCGCGAGCAGTACTTC. Amino acids: CATAPRDNREQYF. J is TRBJ2-7 and V is TRBV27, with D possibly matching TRBD1 (6 bases). The CDR3 totals 13 residues. In germline, CDR1 is MNHEY, CDR2 SMNVEV (reference sequence). V lost 10 bases and J lost 6, with 19 bases in between.

The count of this clone is one. In the same sample, other DNA sequences code for this CDR3. This sequence joins TRBV6-5 and TRBJ2-7, with TRBD2 as a possible D gene (5 bases). Germline CDR1 is MNHEY and CDR2 is SVGAGI. This CDR3 has 16 amino acids. Trimming pared 0 bases from V and 0 bases from J, leaving 12 bases between. CDR3 loop: CASSYSTSGSSYEQYF. The CDR3 region has the DNA TGTGCCAGCAGTTACTCGACTTCGGGGAGCTCCTACGAGCAGTACTTC.

This chain connects TRBV9 to TRBJ2-5; D call uncertain. V shed 0 bases and J shed 5 bases, with 8 bases lying between them. CDR3 length: 13 residues. Looked up from germline, CDR1 is SGDLS and CDR2 is YYNGEE. The CDR3 sequence is CASSVVPSETQYF. CDR3 nucleotides: TGTGCCAGCAGCGTAGTGCCAAGCGAGACCCAGTACTTC. The complete variable domain, with remaining parts taken from reference TRBV9 and TRBJ2-5, reads DSGVTQTPKHLITATGQRVTLRCSPRSGDLSVYWYQQSLDQGLQFLIQYYNGEERAKGNILERFSAQQFPDLHSELNLSSLELGDSALYFCASSVVPSETQYFGPGTRLLVL.

V and J are TRBV5-1 and TRBJ2-7; a weak D match, TRBD2 (5 bases). The CDR3 sequence is 15 residues long. Germline V CDR1 and CDR2: SGHRS, YFSETQ. The V and J ends lost 2 bases and 0 bases respectively, with 12 bases between them. Here the CDR3 reads CASSFTLGSSYEQYF. For the CDR3, the DNA is TGCGCCAGCAGCTTCACCCTAGGGAGCTCCTACGAGCAGTACTTC. The whole variable domain, filled in from reference TRBV5-1 and TRBJ2-7, reads KAGVTQTPRYLIKTRGQQVTLSCSPISGHRSVSWYQQTPGQGLQFLFEYFSETQRNKGNFPGRFSGRQFSNSRSEMNVSTLELGDSALYLCASSFTLGSSYEQYFGPGTRLTVT.

With regard to this clone: The sample holds other DNA sequences that translate to the same CDR3. V gene TRBV5-1 combines with J gene TRBJ2-1; tentative D call: TRBD2 (7 bases). The V and J ends lost 0 bases and 9 bases respectively, with 16 bases between them. Germline V lookup: CDR1 SGHRS, CDR2 YFSETQ. The CDR3 has 15 residues. CDR3 nucleotides: TGCGCCAGCAGCTTGGCCCTCGCAGGGGAGGGTGAGCAGTTCTTC. Encoded protein: CASSLALAGEGEQFF. The full variable domain, in which reference TRBV5-1 and TRBJ2-1 provide the parts outside the CDR3, is KAGVTQTPRYLIKTRGQQVTLSCSPISGHRSVSWYQQTPGQGLQFLFEYFSETQRNKGNFPGRFSGRQFSNSRSEMNVSTLELGDSALYLCASSLALAGEGEQFFGPGTRLTVL.

V gene TRBV9 combines with J gene TRBJ1-1; D remains ambiguous. The CDR3 length is 12 residues. CDR1 is SGDLS, CDR2 YYNGEE, per germline. V was clipped by 5 bases and J by 0 bases, with 5 bases between them. The DNA for the CDR3 is TGTGCCAGCAGGCCCCTGAACACTGAAGCTTTCTTT. Its protein is CASRPLNTEAFF. The complete variable domain, with remaining parts taken from reference TRBV9 and TRBJ1-1, reads DSGVTQTPKHLITATGQRVTLRCSPRSGDLSVYWYQQSLDQGLQFLIQYYNGEERAKGNILERFSAQQFPDLHSELNLSSLELGDSALYFCASRPLNTEAFFGQGTRLTVV.

The J gene is TRBJ2-3, the V gene TRBV28, with D maybe TRBD1 (6 bases). This CDR3 spans 17 amino acids. V lost 6 bases, J lost 6 bases, and 25 bases lay in between. Per germline, CDR1 MDHEN and CDR2 SYDVKM. CDR3 sequence (DNA): TGTGCCAGCAGCTCGGGGATGGGACATGCACCCAGGGATACGCAGTATTTT. This sequence encodes CASSSGMGHAPRDTQYF.

The gene calls are TRBV5-6 and TRBJ2-1, with D unresolved. CDR3 length equals 16 residues. V was clipped by 6 bases and J by 5 bases, with 21 bases between them. The germline gives CDR1 SGHDT, CDR2 YYEEEE. The CDR3: CASTPPESLGDNEQFF. In DNA, the CDR3 is TGTGCCAGCACCCCCCCGGAGAGCCTGGGCGACAATGAGCAGTTCTTC.

The chain is built from TRBV11-2 and TRBJ2-5; D assignment may be TRBD1 or TRBD2 (5 bases each). This CDR3 is 13 amino acids long. V lost 0 bases, J lost 7 bases, and 9 bases lay in between. The V gene's germline CDR1 is SGHAT and CDR2 FQNNGV. CDR3 sequence (DNA): TGTGCCAGCAGCTTAGAAACGGGGCGGACCCAGTACTTC. Translated: CASSLETGRTQYF. Supplemented by reference TRBV11-2 and TRBJ2-5, the full variable domain reads EAGVAQSPRYKIIEKRQSVAFWCNPISGHATLYWYQQILGQGPKLLIQFQNNGVVDDSQLPKDRFSAERLKGVDSTLKIQPAKLEDSAVYLCASSLETGRTQYFGPGTRLLVL.

The gene calls are TRBV6-1 and TRBJ1-1; D remains unclear. V lost 2 bases, J lost 1 base, and 11 bases lay in between. This CDR3 has 15 residues. Germline V gene data show CDR1 as MNHNS and CDR2 as SASEGT. The CDR3 reads CASSEYRVGNTEAFF. The CDR3, as DNA: TGTGCCAGCAGTGAATATCGGGTTGGGAACACTGAAGCTTTCTTT.

V and J are TRBV9 and TRBJ1-2; TRBD1 is a possible D gene (5 bases). The germline V and J ends were trimmed by 4 bases and 6 bases, with 19 bases remaining between them. Germline lookup yields CDR1 SGDLS and CDR2 YYNGEE. The CDR3 is made up of 15 amino acids. The CDR3 region has the DNA TGTGCCAGCAGCCCTGACTCAGGGCCCGGGGATGGCTACACCTTC. Protein: CASSPDSGPGDGYTF.

The V and J genes are TRBV7-3 and TRBJ2-7; the D gene is possibly TRBD1 (6 bases). Trimming left V 5 bases short and J 0 bases short, with 14 bases between. Germline assignment: CDR1 SGHTA and CDR2 FQGTGA. This CDR3 has 15 residues. Here the CDR3 reads CASSPRRQVSYEQYF. The CDR3 DNA reads as TGTGCCAGCAGCCCGCGTCGACAGGTCTCCTACGAGCAGTACTTC. Variable domain in full (rest from reference TRBV7-3 and TRBJ2-7): GAGVSQTPSNKVTEKGKYVELRCDPISGHTALYWYRQSLGQGPEFLIYFQGTGAADDSGLPNDRFFAVRPEGSVSTLKIQRTERGDSAVYLCASSPRRQVSYEQYFGPGTRLTVT.

The chain recombines TRBV14 with TRBJ2-3; TRBD2 matches 9 bases. Losses at the gene ends were 0 bases for V and 2 bases for J; bases not matched to a gene: 6. The CDR3 loop spans 17 amino acids. CDR1 and CDR2 (germline): SGHDN, FVKESK. CDR3: CASSQENLAGLTDTQYF. DNA for the CDR3: TGTGCCAGCAGCCAAGAAAACCTAGCGGGGCTCACAGATACGCAGTATTTT.

The chain has TRBV29-1 and TRBJ2-2; 9 bases align to TRBD2. Germline V gene data show CDR1 as SQVTM and CDR2 as ANQGSEA. The trim removed 6 bases at V and 1 base at J, leaving 3 bases unmatched. The CDR3 runs to 14 residues. The CDR3 DNA reads as TGCAGCGTCTATAGCGGGAGGAACACCGGGGAGCTGTTTTTT. The encoded protein is CSVYSGRNTGELFF.

The CDR3 region is CASSSTSGSVEEQYF. The CDR3, as DNA: TGTGCCAGCAGCTCCACTAGCGGGAGTGTCGAGGAGCAGTACTTC. The rearrangement uses TRBV9 and TRBJ2-7; 11 bases agree with TRBD2. CDR3 length: 15 amino acids. Unmatched junction bases numbered 10, after V lost 4 bases and J lost 7 bases. Germline V gene data show CDR1 as SGDLS and CDR2 as YYNGEE. The variable domain in full, completed from reference TRBV9 and TRBJ2-7, reads DSGVTQTPKHLITATGQRVTLRCSPRSGDLSVYWYQQSLDQGLQFLIQYYNGEERAKGNILERFSAQQFPDLHSELNLSSLELGDSALYFCASSSTSGSVEEQYFGPGTRLTVT.

CDR3 residues: CATSRDKSRGEETQYF. In nucleotides, the CDR3 is TGTGCCACCAGCAGAGATAAGTCGAGGGGGGAAGAGACCCAGTACTTC. This chain connects TRBV15 to TRBJ2-5; D tentatively reads TRBD1 or TRBD2 (6 bases each). The length of the CDR3 is 16 residues. Germline values: CDR1 LNHNV, CDR2 YYDKDF (reference sequence). The V end was cut by 0 bases, the J end by 3 bases, with 14 bases between.

V and J are TRBV5-5 and TRBJ2-1; D is uncertain. V gave up 3 bases and J gave up 0 bases, with 10 bases separating them. The CDR3 totals 15 residues. CDR1 is SGHKS and CDR2 is YYEKEE in the germline V gene (reference sequence). The CDR3 protein is CASSYVSGSYNEQFF. The CDR3 nucleotides are TGTGCCAGCAGCTACGTCTCGGGCTCCTACAATGAGCAGTTCTTC.

The CDR3 nucleotides read TGCGCCAGCACAGGACTAGCGCGAAGCTCCTACAATGAGCAGTTCTTC. Residues: CASTGLARSSYNEQFF. The V and J genes are TRBV10-2 and TRBJ2-1; TRBD2 aligns across 9 bases. V gave up 7 bases and J gave up 0 bases; unmatched junction bases: 7. Germline V CDR1 and CDR2: WSHSY, SAAADI. This CDR3 is 16 amino acids long.

The chain has TRBV7-2 and TRBJ2-7, with TRBD2 identical over 10 bases. CDR3 length: 15 residues. The germline V gene has CDR1 SGHTA and CDR2 FQGNSA. V shed 4 bases, J shed 4 bases, and the junction held 7 bases outside the gene matches. CDR3 residues: CASSSPSGSWYEQYF. CDR3 nucleotides: TGTGCCAGCAGCTCGCCTAGCGGGAGTTGGTACGAGCAGTACTTC.

The J gene is TRBJ2-6, the V gene TRBV6-4, with 8 bases fitting TRBD1. V lost 5 bases to trimming and J lost 4 bases; unmatched junction nucleotides: 7. The CDR3 is made up of 16 amino acids. CDR1 and CDR2 from the germline V gene are MRHNA and SNTAGT. The CDR3 nucleotides are TGTGCCAGCAGTACGGGGACAGGCTACGGGGCCAACGTCCTGACTTTC. As protein: CASSTGTGYGANVLTF.

The V call is TRBV14, the J call TRBJ2-5, with unresolved D. Trimming pared 1 base from V and 1 base from J, leaving 16 bases between. The CDR3 runs to 17 residues. Germline V CDR1 and CDR2: SGHDN, FVKESK. CDR3 protein: CASSQGVWASFQETQYF. CDR3 in DNA: TGTGCCAGCAGCCAAGGAGTCTGGGCGAGTTTCCAAGAGACCCAGTACTTC.

The V and J genes are TRBV27 and TRBJ2-5; 7 bases align to TRBD1. Germline CDR1 and CDR2: MNHEY and SMNVEV (reference sequence). The CDR3 has 13 amino acids. The J segment lost 5 bases and the V segment lost 3 bases, leaving 3 bases of the junction unmatched. The CDR3 nucleotides read TGTGCCAGCAGTTTCCTACAGGGGGAGACCCAGTACTTC. Protein sequence: CASSFLQGETQYF.

CDR3 coding DNA: TGTGCCAGCAGTAATCCTCGACAGGGCAGGTCCCAAGAGACCCAGTACTTC. As protein: CASSNPRQGRSQETQYF. This sequence joins TRBV7-9 and TRBJ2-5; 7 bases line up with TRBD1. Unmatched junction bases numbered 14, after V lost 6 bases and J lost 1 base. Germline V gene data show CDR1 as SEHNR and CDR2 as FQNEAQ (reference sequence). This CDR3 spans 17 amino acids.

The chain links TRBV27 to TRBJ2-7; D is possibly TRBD1 (5 bases). CDR3 length: 13 residues. The V end was cut by 6 bases, the J end by 3 bases, with 12 bases between. CDR1 and CDR2 (germline): MNHEY, SMNVEV (reference sequence). The CDR3 DNA sequence: TGTGCCAGCAGCCAGGGTAACCACTACGAGCAGTACTTC. Amino acid sequence: CASSQGNHYEQYF.

Regarding this clone: Additional DNA sequences in this sample encode the identical CDR3. V gene TRBV18 combines with J gene TRBJ2-2; D gene unclear. CDR1 and CDR2 (germline): KGHSH, LQKENI. Trimming removed 2 bases at V and 4 bases at J, with 2 bases between. The CDR3 loop spans 12 amino acids. The CDR3 DNA is TGTGCCAGCTCACCAACCACCGGGGAGCTGTTTTTT. Translation gives CASSPTTGELFF.

The chain has TRBV7-2 and TRBJ2-1; TRBD2 matches at 13 bases. The CDR3 contains 17 residues. Germline V CDR1 and CDR2: SGHTA, FQGNSA. Trimming took 3 bases from V and 7 from J; bases not matched to a gene: 9. As DNA, the CDR3 is TGTGCCAGCAGCTTGGGACTAGCGGGGAAGAGCCTTAATGAGCAGTTCTTC. Encoded protein: CASSLGLAGKSLNEQFF.

The chain joins TRBV27 to TRBJ2-1; D might be TRBD2 (6 bases). Deletions cut 2 bases from V and 8 bases from J, with 13 bases between. The CDR3 consists of 14 residues. The germline CDR1 and CDR2 sequences are MNHEY and SMNVEV (reference sequence). The CDR3 region has the DNA TGTGCCAGCAGTTTAGGGGGGAGTAGCTATGAGCAGTTCTTC. It codes for CASSLGGSSYEQFF.

The chain has TRBV10-1 and TRBJ2-7, with a tentative D call TRBD2 (5 bases). The CDR3 is made up of 14 amino acids. Trimming removed 3 bases from V and 2 bases from J, with 11 bases in between. Germline V CDR1 and CDR2: WNHNN, SYGVQD (reference sequence). DNA for the CDR3: TGCGCCAGCAGTGATGGGAGAGGAACCTACGAGCAGTACTTC. Encoded protein: CASSDGRGTYEQYF.